This T cell receptor (beta chain) was sequenced in a study of T cells in Graves' hyperthyroidism and ophthalmopathy. Study overall: Any treatment followed the collection of peripheral blood at initial diagnosis.

Amplification of TCR beta CDR3 regions was performed using RNA transcripts as template. A set of HTBI primers served as the primers for a first-round RT-PCR of the TCR CDR3. TCRdb redid the calling of the multiplex PCR reads with MiXCR, one entry per CDR3 protein. The sample lists a few hundred thousand distinct CDR3 sequences; approximately 14% were seen once. Ten or more counts support this clonotype. Its antigen is as yet unknown. Study results and caveats: The blood repertoire included most of the expanded thyroid clonotypes above 0.001.

Germline V gives CDR1 SGHTA, CDR2 FQGTGA. This CDR3 comprises 14 residues. V lost 6 bases to trimming and J lost 4 bases, with 15 bases between them. Patients with uncontrolled infections, other autoimmune diseases, pregnancy or lactation were excluded. This chain uses TRBV7-3 with TRBJ1-1; no reliable D call. This TCR came from a woman in her twenties or thirties with Graves' hyperthyroidism. Sequenced sample: blood. CDR3 DNA: TGTGCCAGCAGTATAACGGGAGGCGGCACTGAAGCTTTCTTT. This sequence encodes CASSITGGGTEAFF.